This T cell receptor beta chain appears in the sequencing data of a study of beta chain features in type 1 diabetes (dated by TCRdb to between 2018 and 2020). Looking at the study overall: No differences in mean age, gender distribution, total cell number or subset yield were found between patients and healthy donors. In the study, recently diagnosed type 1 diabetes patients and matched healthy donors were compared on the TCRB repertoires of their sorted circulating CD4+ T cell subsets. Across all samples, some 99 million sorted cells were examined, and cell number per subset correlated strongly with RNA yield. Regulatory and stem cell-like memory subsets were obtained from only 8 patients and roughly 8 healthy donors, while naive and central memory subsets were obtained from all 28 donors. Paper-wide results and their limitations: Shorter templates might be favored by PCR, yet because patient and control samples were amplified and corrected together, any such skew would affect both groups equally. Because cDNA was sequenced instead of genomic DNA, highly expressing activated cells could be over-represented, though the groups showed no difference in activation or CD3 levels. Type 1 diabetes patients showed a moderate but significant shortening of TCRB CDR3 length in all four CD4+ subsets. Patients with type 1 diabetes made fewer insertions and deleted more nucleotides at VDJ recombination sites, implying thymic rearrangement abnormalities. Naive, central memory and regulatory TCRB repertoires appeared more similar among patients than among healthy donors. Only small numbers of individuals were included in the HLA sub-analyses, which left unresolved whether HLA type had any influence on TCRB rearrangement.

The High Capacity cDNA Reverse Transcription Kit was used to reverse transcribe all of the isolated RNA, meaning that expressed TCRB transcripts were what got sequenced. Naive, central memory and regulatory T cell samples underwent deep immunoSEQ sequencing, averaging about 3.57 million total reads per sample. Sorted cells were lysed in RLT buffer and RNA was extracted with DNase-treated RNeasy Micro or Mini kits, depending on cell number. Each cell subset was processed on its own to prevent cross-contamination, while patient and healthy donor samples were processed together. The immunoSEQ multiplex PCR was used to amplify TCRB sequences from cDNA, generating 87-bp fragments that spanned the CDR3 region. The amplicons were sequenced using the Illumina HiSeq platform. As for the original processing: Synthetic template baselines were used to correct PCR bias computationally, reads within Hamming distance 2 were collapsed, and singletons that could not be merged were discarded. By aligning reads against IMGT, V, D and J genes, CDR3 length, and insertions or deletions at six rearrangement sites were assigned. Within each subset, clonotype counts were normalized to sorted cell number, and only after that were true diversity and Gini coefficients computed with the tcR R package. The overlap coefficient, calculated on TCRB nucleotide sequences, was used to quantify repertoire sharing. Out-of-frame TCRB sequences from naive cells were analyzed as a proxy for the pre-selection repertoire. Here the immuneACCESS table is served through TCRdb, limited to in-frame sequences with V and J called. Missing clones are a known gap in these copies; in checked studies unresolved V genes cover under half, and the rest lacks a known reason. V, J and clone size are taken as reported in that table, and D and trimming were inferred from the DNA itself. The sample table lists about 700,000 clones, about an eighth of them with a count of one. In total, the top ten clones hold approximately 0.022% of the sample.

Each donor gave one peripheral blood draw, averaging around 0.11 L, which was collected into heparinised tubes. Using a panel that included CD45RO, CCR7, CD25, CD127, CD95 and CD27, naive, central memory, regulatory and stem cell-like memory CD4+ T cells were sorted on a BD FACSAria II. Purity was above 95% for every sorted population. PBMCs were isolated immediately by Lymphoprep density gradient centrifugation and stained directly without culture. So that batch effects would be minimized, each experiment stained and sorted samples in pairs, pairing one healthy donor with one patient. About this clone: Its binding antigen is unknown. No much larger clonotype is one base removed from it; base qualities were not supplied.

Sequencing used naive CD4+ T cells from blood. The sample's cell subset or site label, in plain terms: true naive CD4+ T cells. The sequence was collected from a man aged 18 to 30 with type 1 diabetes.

The CDR3: CASSQLQGSYNEQFF. The DNA reads as follows: TGCGCCAGCAGCCAGCTCCAGGGTTCCTACAATGAGCAGTTCTTC. The sequence is built from TRBV4-1 and TRBJ2-1; the D gene is possibly TRBD1, with 5 bases matching. Taken from the germline V gene, the CDR1 and CDR2 loops are MGHRA and YSYEKL. Deletion took 3 bases off V and 1 base off J, with a span of 10 bases between the germline ends. The CDR3 has 15 amino acids, counting the end cysteine and phenylalanine. Only the CDR3 DNA is retained, 45 bases long and in frame from the first base.